A single sample gave rise to the 13 T cell receptor beta chains below, sequenced in a study of metastatic and nonmetastatic thyroid tumors. TCRdb used MiXCR to call clones anew from the PCR reads. The table lists some 36,000 clones, approximately 17% of them singletons. No treatment of any kind had been given to any patient before thyroid surgery. Source material: blood. These receptors came from a male donor with papillary thyroid cancer or a benign thyroid nodule (not recorded which). Some clones in this sample may be carry-over from other donors' samples.

This clone came up many times. V is TRBV18 and J is TRBJ1-1; D is possibly TRBD1 (5 bases). This CDR3 is 14 amino acids long. The V end lost 3 bases, the J end lost 4 bases, and 12 bases lay between the germline ends. The germline V gene has CDR1 KGHSH and CDR2 LQKENI. CDR3 coding DNA: TGTGCCAGCTCACCGGGAGGGGTCGGCACTGAAGCTTTCTTT. Amino acid sequence: CASSPGGVGTEAFF.

This clone is medium-sized. The chain carries TRBV6-5 and TRBJ2-7, with no clear D. V lost 0 bases and J 2 bases, leaving 11 bases between the germline ends. Germline loops: CDR1 MNHEY, CDR2 SVGAGI. The CDR3 runs to 15 residues. CDR3 residues: CASSYSAGSAYEQYF. Written as DNA, the CDR3 is TGTGCCAGCAGTTACTCAGCCGGTTCCGCCTACGAGCAGTACTTC.

This clone was observed a handful of times. The J gene is TRBJ2-2, the V gene TRBV27; tentative D call: TRBD2 (6 bases). This CDR3 contains 15 residues. Between the trimmed V and J ends, which lost 7 bases and 9 bases, there was a span of 21 bases. Germline CDR1 MNHEY, CDR2 SMNVEV (reference sequence). The CDR3 protein is CASISQAGGAWELFF. In DNA form, the CDR3 reads TGTGCCAGCATAAGCCAAGCTGGAGGGGCCTGGGAGCTGTTTTTT.

This chain joins TRBV30 and TRBJ2-7; the D call may be TRBD1 or TRBD2 (5 bases each). CDR1 and CDR2 (germline): GTSNPN, SVGIG (reference sequence). The V gene lost 6 bases and the J gene lost 3 bases, with 18 bases spanning the gap. This CDR3 region has 14 residues. The CDR3 sequence: CACRSRGRVYEQYF. In DNA, the CDR3 is TGTGCCTGCCGTAGCCGGGGCAGGGTCTACGAGCAGTACTTC.

This clone was seen many times. Possible read error: a much larger clone is one base away. The rearrangement joins TRBV5-1 to TRBJ2-1, with D perhaps matching TRBD1 or TRBD2 (5 bases each). The length of the CDR3 is 13 residues. Germline V gene data show CDR1 as SGHRS and CDR2 as YFSETQ. Trimming removed 0 bases from V and 9 bases from J, with 10 bases in between. CDR3 in DNA: TGCGCCAGCAGCTTGGATTGGGGGACTGAGCAGTTCTTC. It translates to CASSLDWGTEQFF.

The chain joins TRBV20-1 to TRBJ2-7, with D unresolved. Trimming took 0 bases from V and 3 from J, leaving 6 bases between them. Germline V gene lookup returns CDR1 DFQATT and CDR2 SNEGSKA (reference sequence). The CDR3 spans 12 residues. This CDR3 is CSARELVYEQYF. CDR3 nucleotides: TGCAGTGCTAGAGAGCTCGTCTACGAGCAGTACTTC.

This clone showed up many times. The J gene is TRBJ1-4, the V gene TRBV20-1; D perhaps matches TRBD1 (6 bases). Trimming shortened V by 0 bases and J by 7 bases, and 9 bases separated the two germline ends. The CDR3 spans 13 residues. Germline-derived CDR1 and CDR2 are DFQATT and SNEGSKA (reference sequence). The CDR3 reads CSARDLDSEKLFF. DNA for the CDR3: TGCAGTGCTAGAGATCTGGACAGTGAAAAACTGTTTTTT.

This clone was recorded many times. The J gene is TRBJ1-2, the V gene TRBV2, with unresolved D. Trimming removed 3 bases at V and 3 bases at J, with 11 bases between. Per germline, CDR1 SNHLY and CDR2 FYNNEI. The length of the CDR3 is 14 residues. In DNA, the CDR3 is TGTGCCAGCAGTGATGGGGATTTGGACTATGGCTACACCTTC. Amino acid sequence: CASSDGDLDYGYTF.

The chain combines TRBV7-9 with TRBJ2-7; D may be TRBD2 (6 bases). CDR3 length: 13 residues. CDR1 SEHNR and CDR2 FQNEAQ come from the germline V gene (reference sequence). Between the trimmed V and J ends, which lost 8 bases and 13 bases, there was a span of 24 bases. The CDR3 DNA is TGTGCCAGCTCCCGGGACTCTTTCTACGATCATTACTTC. As protein: CASSRDSFYDHYF. The full variable domain, its missing parts supplied by reference TRBV7-9 and TRBJ2-7, is DTGVSQNPRHKITKRGQNVTFRCDPISEHNRLYWYRQTLGQGPEFLTYFQNEAQLEKSRLLSDRFSAERPKGSFSTLEIQRTEQGDSAMYLCASSRDSFYDHYFGPGTRLTVT.

This clone was seen at least ten times. V is TRBV4-1 and J is TRBJ1-2, with a tentative D call TRBD1 (5 bases). The V gene's germline CDR1 is MGHRA and CDR2 YSYEKL. Deletions cut 0 bases from V and 0 bases from J, with 8 bases between. This CDR3 spans 15 amino acids. This chain's CDR3 is CASSQETASNYGYTF. DNA of the CDR3: TGCGCCAGCAGCCAAGAGACAGCCTCTAACTATGGCTACACCTTC.

At least ten counts were recorded for this clone. This CDR3 is CASSPSAGSNEKLFF. The CDR3, as DNA: TGCGCCAGCAGCCCGAGTGCGGGGTCTAATGAAAAACTGTTTTTT. This rearrangement joins TRBV4-1 to TRBJ1-4; D remains unclear. The CDR3 consists of 15 residues. V was pared by 4 bases and J by 3 bases, with 12 bases between. Germline CDR1 is MGHRA and CDR2 is YSYEKL.

This clone is classed as medium-sized. The chain combines TRBV12-3 or TRBV12-4 with TRBJ2-7; the D is unclear. There are 11 residues in the CDR3. V lost 3 bases and J lost 6, with 6 bases in between. The CDR3 loop reads CASSLGLEQYF. CDR3 sequence (DNA): TGTGCCAGCAGTTTGGGTCTCGAGCAGTACTTC.

This clone was seen more than once but under ten times. CDR3 sequence (DNA): TGTGCCAGCAGCTCGTACTCGGCGCCCTACGAGCAGTACTTC. Translated: CASSSYSAPYEQYF. V and J are TRBV9 and TRBJ2-7; D is uncertain. The germline V and J ends were trimmed by 4 bases and 2 bases, with 13 bases remaining between them. Germline V gene sequence: CDR1 SGDLS, CDR2 YYNGEE. This CDR3 region has 14 residues.